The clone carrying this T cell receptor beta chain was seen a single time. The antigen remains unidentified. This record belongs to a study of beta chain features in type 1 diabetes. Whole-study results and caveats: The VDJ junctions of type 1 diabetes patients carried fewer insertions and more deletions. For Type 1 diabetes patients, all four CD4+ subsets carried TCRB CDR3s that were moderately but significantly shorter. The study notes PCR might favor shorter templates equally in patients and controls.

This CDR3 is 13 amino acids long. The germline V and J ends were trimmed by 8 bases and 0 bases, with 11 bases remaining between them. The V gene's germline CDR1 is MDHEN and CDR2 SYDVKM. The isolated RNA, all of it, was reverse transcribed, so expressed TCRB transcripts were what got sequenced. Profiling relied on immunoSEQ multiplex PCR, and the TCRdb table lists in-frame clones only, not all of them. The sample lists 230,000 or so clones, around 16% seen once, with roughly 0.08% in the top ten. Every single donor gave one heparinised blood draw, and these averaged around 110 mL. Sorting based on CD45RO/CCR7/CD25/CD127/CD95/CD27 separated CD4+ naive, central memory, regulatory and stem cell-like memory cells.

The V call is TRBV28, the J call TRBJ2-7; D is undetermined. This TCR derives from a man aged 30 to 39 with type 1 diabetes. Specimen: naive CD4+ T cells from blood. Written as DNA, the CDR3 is TGTGCCAGCCGTAACTCGGGCTCCTACGAGCAGTACTTC. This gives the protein CASRNSGSYEQYF. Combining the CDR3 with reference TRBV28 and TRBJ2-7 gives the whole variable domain DVKVTQSSRYLVKRTGEKVFLECVQDMDHENMFWYRQDPGLGLRLIYFSYDVKMKEKGDIPEGYSVSREKKERFSLILESASTNQTSMYLCASRNSGSYEQYFGPGTRLTVT.